This T cell receptor beta chain was captured by sequencing in a study of blood T cell repertoires in COVID-19. Sequencing used immunoSEQ multiplex PCR; TCRdb keeps in-frame clones, though not all of them. The sample shows about 87,000 clones, roughly 88% of them seen only once. The CDR3 spans 16 residues. With 5 bases clipped from V and 6 bases from J, the junction kept 14 bases outside the gene matches. Germline CDR1 is MNHEY and CDR2 is SMNVEV (reference sequence). This chain links TRBV27 with TRBJ2-7; 9 nucleotides agree with TRBD2. The clonotype originates from a man aged 18-30 years with COVID-19, enrolled during active disease. The sample consisted of peripheral blood. The CDR3 DNA follows: TGTGCCAGCAGTCCGTACCGACGCGGGAGGGCCAGCGAGCAGTACTTC. It codes for CASSPYRRGRASEQYF.